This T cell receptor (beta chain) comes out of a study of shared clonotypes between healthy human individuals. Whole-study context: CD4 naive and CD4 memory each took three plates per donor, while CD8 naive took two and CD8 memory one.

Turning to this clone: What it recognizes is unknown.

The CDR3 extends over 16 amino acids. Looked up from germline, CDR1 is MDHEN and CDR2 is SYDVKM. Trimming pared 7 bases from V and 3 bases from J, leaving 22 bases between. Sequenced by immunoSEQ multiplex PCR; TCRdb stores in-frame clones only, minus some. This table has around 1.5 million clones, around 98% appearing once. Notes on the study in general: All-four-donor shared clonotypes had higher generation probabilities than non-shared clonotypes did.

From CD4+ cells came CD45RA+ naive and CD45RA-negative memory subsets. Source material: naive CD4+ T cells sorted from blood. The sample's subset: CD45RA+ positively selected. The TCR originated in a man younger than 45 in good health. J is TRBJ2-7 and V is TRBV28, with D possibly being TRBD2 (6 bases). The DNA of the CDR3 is TGTGCCAGCAACCCCCTCACCGGGACTTCGCACTACGAGCAGTACTTC. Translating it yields CASNPLTGTSHYEQYF.